This TCR beta chain was identified in a study of shared clonotypes between healthy human individuals. Naivety among CD8 cells was defined by CD45RO negativity and positive CCR7 selection, thereby excluding terminally differentiated effector memory CD45RA+ cells. The method was immunoSEQ multiplex PCR; TCRdb's version includes in-frame clones alone and lacks a portion of them. The sample records about 2 million clones, roughly 94% being singletons. Broader study findings: Non-shared clonotypes were found to have lower generation probabilities than the clonotypes that were shared by all four of the sorted-subset donors.

Regarding this clone: Its antigen is still unknown.

Trimming stripped 5 bases from V and 0 bases from J, with 11 bases between. Germline CDR1 reads MNHEY; CDR2 reads SVGAGI. CDR3 length equals 15 residues. The source is a man between 18 and 35 years old in good health. The sequenced sample was naive CD8+ T cells sorted from blood. The chain employs TRBV6-5 and TRBJ1-5; no clear D. CDR3 sequence reads: CASSPVRYSNQPQHF. CDR3 nucleotide sequence: TGTGCCAGCAGTCCTGTACGTTATAGCAATCAGCCCCAGCATTTT.